The clone carrying this T cell receptor beta chain appeared once. The assay was immunoSEQ multiplex PCR, and TCRdb's table has in-frame clones only and misses some. The sample contains about 220,000 clones, 85% to 90% of which appear only once. Per germline, CDR1 SGHNT and CDR2 YYREEE (reference sequence). This CDR3 contains 15 residues. The V gene lost 0 bases and the J gene lost 2 bases, with 10 bases spanning the gap. The sample comes from a study of blood T cell repertoires in COVID-19. The chain uses TRBV5-4 and TRBJ2-3, with D possibly being TRBD1 (6 bases). Source material: peripheral blood. This TCR was sampled from a woman in her 50s with COVID-19, enrolled during active disease. This CDR3 is CASSLVWGPTDTQYF. The CDR3 nucleotides read TGTGCCAGCAGCTTGGTGTGGGGGCCCACAGATACGCAGTATTTT.